The 25 T cell receptor beta chains below come from one sample, sequenced in a study of cytomegalovirus exposure and HLA in healthy donors. The PCR ran on 60 Vbeta and 13 Jbeta primers. TCRdb's table, derived via immunoSEQ multiplex PCR, lists solely in-frame clones and lacks some. The sample includes roughly 140,000 clones, around 80% of them seen just once. Sample: PBMCs. The receptors originated from a man under 40 in good health and CMV-seropositive.

The chain links TRBV19 to TRBJ1-4; 10 bases map to TRBD1. V was clipped by 4 bases and J by 5 bases; unmatched bases: 7. CDR1 is LNHDA, CDR2 SQIVND, per germline (reference sequence). The CDR3 sequence is 16 residues long. The CDR3 bases are TGTGCCAGTAGTACCCGGGACAGGGGTATCAATGAAAAACTGTTTTTT. Translating it yields CASSTRDRGINEKLFF.

The chain carries TRBV19 and TRBJ1-5; TRBD1 aligns across 8 bases. The CDR3 runs 14 residues. Germline CDR1 and CDR2: LNHDA and SQIVND (reference sequence). V lost 8 bases to trimming and J lost 3 bases; unmatched junction nucleotides: 6. CDR3 DNA sequence: TGTGCCAGTCAACAGGGGGTCAACAATCAGCCCCAGCATTTT. This sequence encodes CASQQGVNNQPQHF.

The chain joins TRBV28 to TRBJ1-6; perhaps TRBD1 as D (5 bases). The ends were cut back, 6 bases at V and 7 bases at J, with 16 bases in the middle. The CDR3 sequence is 15 residues long. Germline V lookup: CDR1 MDHEN, CDR2 SYDVKM. CDR3 amino acids: CASRYGTDSNSPLHF. CDR3 nucleotide sequence: TGTGCCAGCAGATATGGGACTGACTCGAATTCACCCCTCCACTTT.

This chain links TRBV15 with TRBJ2-3; 9 nucleotides agree with TRBD2. V dropped 1 base and J dropped 8; count of bases not matched to a gene: 7. This CDR3 has 15 amino acids. Germline assignment: CDR1 LNHNV and CDR2 YYDKDF (reference sequence). Written as DNA, the CDR3 is TGTGCCACCAGCAGAGGGCTAGCGGGATTCGTTACGCAGTATTTT. Its translation: CATSRGLAGFVTQYF.

This clone occurred a few times. This CDR3 reads CASNEAYSNQPQHF. The DNA for the CDR3 is TGTGCCAGCAATGAGGCTTATAGCAATCAGCCCCAGCATTTT. V gene TRBV2 combines with J gene TRBJ1-5; D unclear. This CDR3 has 14 amino acids. The germline V gene encodes CDR1 SNHLY and CDR2 FYNNEI. The V and J ends lost 7 bases and 0 bases respectively, with 10 bases between them.

Details on this clone: The junction departs from germline at one end; a sequencing error may be responsible. The chain is built from TRBV19 and TRBJ2-4; 11 bases line up with TRBD1. Per germline, CDR1 LNHDA and CDR2 SQIVND (reference sequence). CDR3 size: 17 residues. CDR3 residues: CASSSGTGGWNKNSQYF. The CDR3 DNA follows: TGTGCCAGTAGTTCCGGGACAGGGGGTTGGAACAAAAACAGTCAGTACTTC. The complete variable domain, with remaining parts taken from reference TRBV19 and TRBJ2-4, reads DGGITQSPKYLFRKEGQNVTLSCEQNLNHDAMYWYRQDPGQGLRLIYYSQIVNDFQKGDIAEGYSVSREKKESFPLTVTSAQKNPTAFYLCASSSGTGGWNKNSQYFGAGTRLSVL.

This clone was seen only once. This rearrangement joins TRBV29-1 to TRBJ2-7; D may be TRBD2 (7 bases). CDR1 and CDR2 (germline): SQVTM, ANQGSEA. V was pared by 3 bases and J by 6 bases, with 18 bases between. The CDR3 sequence is 14 residues long. The CDR3 DNA reads as TGCAGCGTTGAGGGGGGGGCATGGGTGTCCGAGCAGTACTTC. Translation gives CSVEGGAWVSEQYF.

There are a few counts of this clone. The chain uses TRBV5-1 and TRBJ2-1; D remains ambiguous. Trimming shortened V by 0 bases and J by 1 base, and 11 bases separated the two germline ends. The CDR3 loop spans 16 amino acids. The V gene's germline CDR1 is SGHRS and CDR2 YFSETQ. In DNA, the CDR3 is TGCGCCAGCAGCTTGGGAGTAACGAATTCCTACAATGAGCAGTTCTTC. This codes for CASSLGVTNSYNEQFF.

The rearrangement uses TRBV2 and TRBJ2-6; D not certain. This CDR3 comprises 15 residues. The germline V and J ends were trimmed by 6 bases and 4 bases, with 13 bases remaining between them. Germline V gene sequence: CDR1 SNHLY, CDR2 FYNNEI. Here the CDR3 DNA reads TGTGCCAGCAGAAATGGGCGAGCCGGGGCCAACGTCCTGACTTTC. Protein product: CASRNGRAGANVLTF. Full variable domain (remainder filled in from reference TRBV2 and TRBJ2-6): EPEVTQTPSHQVTQMGQEVILRCVPISNHLYFYWYRQILGQKVEFLVSFYNNEISEKSEIFDDQFSVERPDGSNFTLKIRSTKLEDSAMYFCASRNGRAGANVLTFGAGSRLTVL.

This chain connects TRBV15 to TRBJ2-7, with TRBD2 matching 7 bases. This CDR3 region has 16 residues. CDR1 and CDR2 from the germline V gene are LNHNV and YYDKDF (reference sequence). V lost 5 bases to trimming and J lost 2 bases; unmatched junction nucleotides: 12. CDR3 sequence: CATSPRSSGTTYEQYF. CDR3 sequence (DNA): TGTGCCACCAGCCCACGGTCTAGCGGAACCACCTACGAGCAGTACTTC.

This sequence joins TRBV5-1 and TRBJ2-3; 7 nucleotides agree with TRBD1. The V segment lost 5 bases and the J segment 4 bases; nucleotides outside the gene matches: 10. Germline values: CDR1 SGHRS, CDR2 YFSETQ. This CDR3 is 15 amino acids long. CDR3 in DNA: TGCGCCAGCAGACCGGGACAGAGAAGGGCAGATACGCAGTATTTT. This codes for CASRPGQRRADTQYF. The full variable domain, with the rest looked up from reference TRBV5-1 and TRBJ2-3, is KAGVTQTPRYLIKTRGQQVTLSCSPISGHRSVSWYQQTPGQGLQFLFEYFSETQRNKGNFPGRFSGRQFSNSRSEMNVSTLELGDSALYLCASRPGQRRADTQYFGPGTRLTVL.

This chain connects TRBV6-6 to TRBJ2-7, with 9 bases aligning to TRBD1. Germline trimming cut 6 bases from V and 0 bases from J; bases unmatched to any gene: 3. Germline CDR1 and CDR2: MNHNY and SVGAGI (reference sequence). This CDR3 spans 14 amino acids. The CDR3 reads CASSGQGRSYEQYF. CDR3 nucleotide sequence: TGTGCCAGCAGCGGACAGGGGCGCTCCTACGAGCAGTACTTC.

CDR3 DNA sequence: TGTGCCAGCAGTCCCCGGGGATCCAATGAGCAGTTCTTC. Amino acids: CASSPRGSNEQFF. V is TRBV2 and J is TRBJ2-1, with TRBD2 as a possible D gene (5 bases). The V gene's germline CDR1 is SNHLY and CDR2 FYNNEI. The V gene lost 5 bases and the J gene lost 6 bases, with 11 bases spanning the gap. The CDR3 runs 13 residues.

The chain carries TRBV12-5 and TRBJ2-5, with TRBD2 matching over 12 bases. Germline CDR1 LGHNT, CDR2 FRNRAP. V lost 1 base to trimming and J lost 2 bases; unmatched junction nucleotides: 8. The CDR3 is 18 amino acids. In DNA form, the CDR3 reads TGTGCTAGTGGTTTGGCTGGTCTAGCGGGAGGGATACAAGAGACCCAGTACTTC. Translation: CASGLAGLAGGIQETQYF. Looking up the rest from reference TRBV12-5 and TRBJ2-5 gives the full variable domain: DARVTQTPRHKVTEMGQEVTMRCQPILGHNTVFWYRQTMMQGLELLAYFRNRAPLDDSGMPKDRFSAEMPDATLATLKIQPSEPRDSAVYFCASGLAGLAGGIQETQYFGPGTRLLVL.

This clone was observed a few times. V and J are TRBV6-1 and TRBJ2-7, with TRBD2 identical over 14 bases. The germline CDR1 and CDR2 sequences are MNHNS and SASEGT. There are 15 residues in the CDR3. Trimming removed 4 bases from V and 4 bases from J; junction bases left unmatched: 3. The CDR3 DNA sequence: TGTGCCAGCAGTGCAAGGACTAGCGGGGGGTACGAGCAGTACTTC. Its translation: CASSARTSGGYEQYF.

The genes are TRBV27 and TRBJ2-7; 7 bases agree with TRBD1. Germline values: CDR1 MNHEY, CDR2 SMNVEV (reference sequence). The CDR3 consists of 14 residues. The junction had 8 bases not matched to a gene; V was cut back by 5 bases and J by 4 bases. In DNA form, the CDR3 reads TGTGCCAGCAGTAGACAGGGAATGTCGTACGAGCAGTACTTC. Translation: CASSRQGMSYEQYF.

The rearrangement joins TRBV2 to TRBJ2-7, with D possibly matching TRBD2 (5 bases). Germline V gene sequence: CDR1 SNHLY, CDR2 FYNNEI. The length of the CDR3 is 13 residues. V was clipped by 8 bases and J by 2 bases, with 13 bases between them. The CDR3 loop reads CASLHEGAYEQYF. CDR3 bases: TGTGCCAGCCTCCACGAGGGAGCCTACGAGCAGTACTTC.

V and J are TRBV7-9 and TRBJ1-1; no reliable D call. The CDR3 spans 13 residues. CDR1 and CDR2 (germline): SEHNR, FQNEAQ (reference sequence). The V end was cut by 0 bases, the J end by 3 bases, with 5 bases between. The CDR3, as DNA: TGTGCCAGCAGCTTAGCGGGCCACACTGAAGCTTTCTTT. Protein: CASSLAGHTEAFF.

The chain is built from TRBV28 and TRBJ1-5; D uncertain. CDR1 and CDR2 from the germline V gene are MDHEN and SYDVKM. The V end was cut by 6 bases, the J end by 1 base, with 4 bases between. This CDR3 comprises 12 residues. CDR3 in DNA: TGTGCCAGCAGGGCAAGCAATCAGCCCCAGCATTTT. Encoded protein: CASRASNQPQHF.

The genes are TRBV11-1 and TRBJ2-1, with a weak D call TRBD2 (5 bases). V lost 5 bases to trimming and J lost 12 bases, with 23 bases between them. Germline V gene data show CDR1 as SGHAT and CDR2 as FQDESV (reference sequence). The CDR3 has 15 residues. Here the CDR3 reads CASSGIEAGRAGQFF. The CDR3 DNA follows: TGTGCCAGCAGCGGGATTGAGGCGGGTAGGGCAGGGCAGTTCTTC.

This clone has only one observation. V is TRBV28 and J is TRBJ1-5, with a possible D match to TRBD1 (6 bases). V lost 9 bases and J lost 6, with 24 bases in between. This CDR3 contains 16 residues. Germline CDR1 is MDHEN and CDR2 is SYDVKM. The CDR3 reads CARAWDTPDRAQPQHF. CDR3 DNA sequence: TGTGCCAGGGCGTGGGACACGCCCGACCGGGCTCAGCCCCAGCATTTT.

This clone was recorded a few times. V and J are TRBV5-1 and TRBJ2-6; D perhaps matches TRBD1 (5 bases). Germline V gene data show CDR1 as SGHRS and CDR2 as YFSETQ. The CDR3 contains 16 residues. V lost 0 bases and J lost 4, with 11 bases in between. CDR3 DNA sequence: TGCGCCAGCAGCTTGGGGCAGGGTTCCGGGGCCAACGTCCTGACTTTC. This encodes CASSLGQGSGANVLTF.

V is TRBV27 and J is TRBJ2-7; a possible D gene is TRBD1 (6 bases). The CDR3 runs to 17 residues. Trimming took off 3 bases at V and 4 bases at J, with 22 bases between the two ends. The germline V gene encodes CDR1 MNHEY and CDR2 SMNVEV (reference sequence). Written as DNA, the CDR3 is TGTGCCAGCAGTTTCTTCATCGGGACAAACTCTGGGTACGAGCAGTACTTC. Translated: CASSFFIGTNSGYEQYF.

This clone has only one observation. The chain recombines TRBV6-1 with TRBJ1-5; the match to TRBD1 covers 9 bases. In germline, CDR1 is MNHNS, CDR2 SASEGT. The CDR3 is made up of 16 amino acids. After removal of 4 bases from V and 8 bases from J, the junction contained 12 bases not matched to a gene. The CDR3 protein is CASSGRGQGLGKPQHF. The CDR3 DNA is TGTGCCAGCAGTGGCCGAGGACAGGGGTTGGGTAAGCCCCAGCATTTT.

In DNA, the CDR3 is TGTGCCAGCAGTTCCCAGGGGTACTCCTACGAGCAGTACTTC. Protein product: CASSSQGYSYEQYF. The chain recombines TRBV27 with TRBJ2-7, with D possibly being TRBD1 (6 bases). The germline V and J ends were trimmed by 4 bases and 0 bases, with 10 bases remaining between them. Germline CDR1 reads MNHEY; CDR2 reads SMNVEV (reference sequence). There are 14 residues in the CDR3.